The entry that follows covers one TCR beta chain sequence. Germline V gene sequence: CDR1 SGHAT, CDR2 FQNNGV. The CDR3 is made up of 15 amino acids. The trim removed 3 bases at V and 3 bases at J, leaving 1 base unmatched. The data belong to a study of blood T cell repertoires in COVID-19. The wider study: The United States, Italy and Spain supplied acute and convalescent COVID-19 samples. T cells, B-cell-depleted T cells, or PBMCs supplied cDNA or gDNA.

In the original processing: Reference gene primer amplification in the assay estimated nucleated cell counts. Libraries were prepared by immunoSEQ multiplex PCR; TCRdb keeps only in-frame clonotypes and omits some of them. The DNA gave D and trimming, while V, J and clone size come from that table. The sample has about 90,000 clones, over 75% seen once. The V and J genes are TRBV11-2 and TRBJ1-6; 8 nucleotides line up with TRBD1. The source material was peripheral blood. This receptor was identified in a human donor in a cohort sampled during active COVID-19. CDR3: CASSFTGGYNSPLHF. The CDR3 DNA sequence: TGTGCCAGCAGCTTCACAGGGGGCTATAATTCACCCCTCCACTTT.